One and the same sample provided the 9 T cell receptor beta chains below, sequenced in a study of cytomegalovirus exposure and HLA in healthy donors. The PCR used 60 Vbeta and 13 Jbeta primers. The protocol was immunoSEQ multiplex PCR, while the TCRdb copy is restricted to in-frame clones and leaves out a portion. The data contain around 100,000 clones, approximately 83% of them singletons. Sample: PBMCs. All receptors come from a woman aged 18-30 years in good health and CMV-seronegative.

This clone was found once. V usage is TRBV9 and J usage is TRBJ2-5; 7 nucleotides align to TRBD1. Trimming took 6 bases from V and 4 from J; bases not matched to a gene: 12. Germline V lookup: CDR1 SGDLS, CDR2 YYNGEE. The CDR3 extends over 15 amino acids. This CDR3 reads CASTPQNDRAETQYF. The CDR3 nucleotides are TGTGCCAGCACTCCCCAAAACGACAGGGCAGAGACCCAGTACTTC.

CDR3 loop: CASSALQGYGNEQFF. The CDR3 DNA reads TGCGCCAGCAGCGCACTGCAGGGATATGGTAATGAGCAGTTCTTC. The chain recombines TRBV4-3 with TRBJ2-1, with a weak D call TRBD1 (5 bases). Germline V CDR1 and CDR2: LGHNA, YSLEER. V was pared by 5 bases and J by 7 bases, with 18 bases between. This CDR3 contains 15 residues.

V gene TRBV6-1 combines with J gene TRBJ2-2; 7 bases match TRBD1. V lost 4 bases and J lost 8; bases outside the gene matches: 7. CDR1 and CDR2 (germline): MNHNS, SASEGT. This CDR3 spans 14 amino acids. CDR3 residues: CASSGRQGSGELFF. The DNA of the CDR3 is TGTGCCAGCAGTGGAAGACAGGGTTCAGGGGAGCTGTTTTTT.

This chain connects TRBV4-2 to TRBJ1-3, with TRBD1 matching over 8 bases. Per the germline V gene, CDR1 is LGHNA and CDR2 is YNFKEQ. With V trimmed by 1 base and J by 3 bases, 11 bases remained unmatched. The CDR3 has 18 residues. CDR3 in amino acids: CASSQVGAGGLVGNTIYF. The CDR3 bases are TGTGCCAGCAGCCAAGTAGGGGCAGGGGGCCTGGTTGGAAACACCATATATTTT.

This chain joins TRBV6-4 and TRBJ2-3; D perhaps matches TRBD2 (6 bases). Trimming took 2 bases from V and 3 from J, leaving 12 bases between them. This CDR3 is 15 amino acids long. Germline CDR1 reads MRHNA; CDR2 reads SNTAGT. DNA of the CDR3: TGTGCCAGCAGTGACGGGAGGAGAGAAACAGATACGCAGTATTTT. This translates into CASSDGRRETDTQYF.

This sequence joins TRBV6-1 and TRBJ1-2; D unresolved. In germline, CDR1 is MNHNS, CDR2 SASEGT. V was clipped by 5 bases and J by 4 bases, with 14 bases between them. The CDR3 consists of 14 residues. The CDR3 loop reads CASSPVRGPYGYTF. The CDR3 nucleotides read TGTGCCAGCAGTCCAGTCCGGGGTCCCTATGGCTACACCTTC.

V is TRBV5-1 and J is TRBJ2-7; 11 nucleotides match TRBD2. The CDR3 contains 14 residues. Germline values: CDR1 SGHRS, CDR2 YFSETQ. V lost 4 bases and J lost 2; bases outside the gene matches: 2. Here the CDR3 reads CASSNSGRAYEQYF. The CDR3 nucleotides read TGCGCCAGCAGCAATAGCGGGAGGGCCTACGAGCAGTACTTC.

The chain carries TRBV11-2 and TRBJ1-1; D is unresolved. V was clipped by 1 base and J by 7 bases, with 10 bases between them. This CDR3 contains 13 residues. The germline CDR1 and CDR2 sequences are SGHAT and FQNNGV. CDR3 residues: CASSLGWPIEAFF. The DNA of the CDR3 is TGTGCCAGCAGCTTAGGATGGCCGATTGAAGCTTTCTTT.

This clone was found once. The chain is built from TRBV28 and TRBJ2-7; no clear D gene. Germline values: CDR1 MDHEN, CDR2 SYDVKM. The CDR3 sequence is 11 residues long. Trimming pared 6 bases from V and 4 bases from J, leaving 7 bases between. CDR3 nucleotides: TGTGCCAGCAGGACACGTTACGAGCAGTACGTC. Translated: CASRTRYEQYV.